The 30 T cell receptor beta chains below come from one sample, sequenced in a study. The TRBV12-4/TRBJ1-2 clonotypes were amplified using barcode primers with ligated adaptors. TCRdb processed the multiplex PCR reads anew with MiXCR; each CDR3 protein has one entry. Here the sample spans 450 to 600 distinct CDR3 sequences, around a fifth being singletons. Sequencing input: naive CD4+ T cells sorted from blood. Subset meaning: naive CD4+ T cells, CD4+CD45RA+CD25-. The receptors were gathered from a female donor with breast cancer.

By share, this clonotype ranks as medium-sized. The chain employs TRBV12-3 or TRBV12-4 and TRBJ1-2; D is uncertain. V was shortened by 3 bases and J by 6 bases, with 11 bases between the two germline ends. The CDR3 runs 13 residues. The CDR3 nucleotides are TGTGCCAGCAGTTTTGATTTAGCTAATGGCTACACCTTC. As protein: CASSFDLANGYTF.

This clonotype is categorized as large. The chain is built from TRBV12-3 or TRBV12-4 and TRBJ1-2; 7 bases align to TRBD1. Trimming cost V 6 bases and J 7 bases; bases outside gene matches: 8. The CDR3 totals 13 residues. The CDR3 loop is CASSMTGHGGYTF. The CDR3 DNA follows: TGTGCCAGCAGCATGACAGGGCACGGTGGCTACACCTTC.

In its sample, this clonotype was seen a few times. CDR3 amino acids: CASSPGGNYGYTF. The CDR3 nucleotides are TGTGCCAGCAGTCCCGGAGGTAACTATGGCTACACCTTC. The chain joins TRBV12-3 or TRBV12-4 to TRBJ1-2; D remains unclear. V was cut by 5 bases and J by 1 base, with 8 bases left in between. The CDR3 runs 13 residues.

Judged by abundance, this clonotype is medium-sized (0.01 to 0.1%). The chain uses TRBV12-3 or TRBV12-4 and TRBJ1-2; a possible D gene is TRBD1 (5 bases). This CDR3 region has 16 residues. The germline V and J ends were trimmed by 5 bases and 8 bases, with 24 bases remaining between them. CDR3 sequence (DNA): TGTGCCAGCAGTGTCCATCTACTGAGGCAGGGTGTAGGCTACACCTTC. Translating gives CASSVHLLRQGVGYTF.

J is TRBJ1-2 and V is TRBV12-3 or TRBV12-4; tentative D call: TRBD1 (5 bases). This CDR3 is built from 13 residues. With 3 bases removed from V and 12 bases from J, the gap between germline ends came to 17 bases. The CDR3 is CASSFNVGTGHTF. The CDR3 bases are TGTGCCAGCAGTTTCAATGTAGGGACCGGGCACACCTTC.

The rearrangement links TRBV12-3 or TRBV12-4 to TRBJ1-2, with D tentatively TRBD1 (6 bases). V was trimmed by 4 bases and J by 3 bases, leaving 9 bases between them. The CDR3 consists of 13 residues. This CDR3 is CASSYTGHYGYTF. In nucleotides, the CDR3 is TGTGCCAGCAGTTATACAGGGCACTATGGCTACACCTTC.

By sample fraction, this clonotype is medium-sized. V usage is TRBV12-3 or TRBV12-4 and J usage is TRBJ1-2, with D uncertain. The CDR3 has 13 amino acids. V was cut by 6 bases and J by 4 bases, with 12 bases left in between. Here the CDR3 reads CASRPRGGYGYTF. CDR3 in DNA: TGTGCCAGCAGACCCCGGGGAGGCTATGGCTACACCTTC.

Relative to its sample, this clonotype is medium-sized. The chain combines TRBV12-3 or TRBV12-4 with TRBJ1-2; D remains ambiguous. Trimming stripped 1 base from V and 1 base from J, with 13 bases between. This CDR3 has 16 amino acids. The CDR3 reads CASSLGLGLNNYGYTF. The CDR3 nucleotides read TGTGCCAGCAGTTTAGGGTTAGGGTTAAATAACTATGGCTACACCTTC.

By share of the sample, this clonotype is large. V gene TRBV12-3 or TRBV12-4 combines with J gene TRBJ1-2; TRBD1 aligns across 9 bases. The CDR3 totals 14 residues. The junction had 2 bases not matched to a gene; V was cut back by 4 bases and J by 2 bases. The CDR3 is CASSSGTGNYGYTF. The CDR3 nucleotides are TGTGCCAGCAGTTCGGGGACAGGGAACTATGGCTACACCTTC.

By sample fraction, this clonotype is medium-sized. This chain links TRBV12-3 or TRBV12-4 with TRBJ1-2; D is possibly TRBD1 (5 bases). This CDR3 contains 11 residues. The germline V and J ends were trimmed by 6 bases and 5 bases, with 7 bases remaining between them. Here the CDR3 reads CASSAGYGYTF. For the CDR3, the DNA is TGTGCCAGCAGCGCAGGGTATGGCTACACCTTC.

Many counts were recorded for this clonotype. The chain links TRBV12-3 or TRBV12-4 to TRBJ1-2; 10 positions agree with TRBD1. The trim removed 3 bases at V and 7 bases at J, leaving 11 bases unmatched. The CDR3 covers 16 residues. The CDR3 loop reads CASSFNVGTGVTGYTF. The DNA of the CDR3 is TGTGCCAGCAGTTTCAATGTAGGGACAGGGGTAACTGGCTACACCTTC.

The chain uses TRBV12-3 or TRBV12-4 and TRBJ1-2; 9 nucleotides align to TRBD1. The CDR3 is 15 residues long. The V gene end was trimmed by 3 bases and the J gene end by 8 bases; junction bases not matched to a gene: 10. The CDR3 DNA reads as TGTGCCAGCAGTTTCAATGTAGGGACAGGGTTCGGCTACACCTTC. Translation gives CASSFNVGTGFGYTF.

This clonotype is categorized as medium-sized. This sequence joins TRBV12-3 or TRBV12-4 and TRBJ1-2, with a possible D match to TRBD1 (6 bases). CDR3 length equals 13 residues. Trimming took off 5 bases at V and 4 bases at J, with 11 bases between the two ends. The CDR3 region has the DNA TGTGCCAGCAGTCAGGACAGAATCTATGGCTACACCTTC. Amino acids: CASSQDRIYGYTF.

This clonotype has only a few counts. The chain combines TRBV12-3 or TRBV12-4 with TRBJ1-2; 8 bases map to TRBD1. V trimming: 6 bases; J trimming: 6 bases; junction bases outside the gene matches: 9. This CDR3 has 14 residues. This chain's CDR3 is CASRLGQGVHGYTF. The DNA for the CDR3 is TGTGCCAGCAGGCTCGGACAGGGAGTCCATGGCTACACCTTC.

The chain carries TRBV12-3 or TRBV12-4 and TRBJ1-2, with no clear D. Trimming shortened V by 1 base and J by 8 bases, and 5 bases separated the two germline ends. The CDR3 covers 11 residues. The CDR3 spells CASSLEGGYTF. CDR3 DNA: TGTGCCAGCAGTTTAGAGGGAGGCTACACCTTC.

In DNA, the CDR3 is TGTGCCAGCACCCAGGACAGAATCTATGGCTACACCTTC. Translating it yields CASTQDRIYGYTF. J is TRBJ1-2 and V is TRBV12-3 or TRBV12-4; D may be TRBD1 (6 bases). CDR3 length equals 13 residues. Trimming removed 7 bases at V and 4 bases at J, with 13 bases between.

This rearrangement joins TRBV12-3 or TRBV12-4 to TRBJ1-2; 7 bases line up with TRBD1. This CDR3 region has 11 residues. V lost 8 bases to trimming and J lost 8 bases; unmatched junction nucleotides: 5. CDR3 region: CASHRGEGYTF. The CDR3 DNA is TGTGCCAGCCACAGGGGCGAGGGCTACACCTTC.

This clonotype is categorized as medium-sized (0.01 to 0.1%). The chain couples TRBV12-3 or TRBV12-4 to TRBJ1-2, with D perhaps TRBD1 (5 bases). V lost 3 bases and J lost 0, with 17 bases in between. CDR3 size: 17 residues. The CDR3 region is CASSFDVRDPSNYGYTF. The CDR3 DNA reads TGTGCCAGCAGTTTCGATGTGAGGGACCCCTCTAACTATGGCTACACCTTC.

This clonotype is large in the sample. The CDR3 nucleotides are TGTGCCAGCAGTTTCCCTACAGTCTATGGCTACACCTTC. Protein sequence: CASSFPTVYGYTF. The rearrangement links TRBV12-3 or TRBV12-4 to TRBJ1-2; D gene ambiguous. The CDR3 runs 13 residues. With 3 bases removed from V and 4 bases from J, the gap between germline ends came to 9 bases.

This clonotype is classed as medium-sized. The chain joins TRBV12-3 or TRBV12-4 to TRBJ1-2; possible D gene TRBD1, 5 bases. The ends were cut back, 4 bases at V and 4 bases at J, with 10 bases in the middle. The CDR3 extends over 13 amino acids. The CDR3 nucleotides read TGTGCCAGCAGTTCTAGGGGCCTCTATGGCTACACCTTC. Its translation: CASSSRGLYGYTF.

The gene calls are TRBV12-3 or TRBV12-4 and TRBJ1-2; TRBD1 matches at 7 bases. Trimming cost V 1 base and J 10 bases; bases outside gene matches: 6. The CDR3 has 13 residues. CDR3 in amino acids: CASSLGQGSVYTF. As DNA, the CDR3 is TGTGCCAGCAGTTTAGGACAGGGATCCGTCTACACCTTC.

This clonotype qualifies as medium-sized (0.01 to 0.1%). The chain recombines TRBV12-3 or TRBV12-4 with TRBJ1-2; D not resolved. V dropped 1 base and J dropped 5 bases, with 2 bases sitting between them. The CDR3 has 11 residues. CDR3 loop: CASSLGYGYTF. CDR3 nucleotide sequence: TGTGCCAGCAGTTTAGGATATGGCTACACCTTC.

By frequency in the sample, this clonotype is medium-sized (0.01 to 0.1%). V usage is TRBV12-3 or TRBV12-4 and J usage is TRBJ1-2; D gene uncertain. The CDR3 totals 13 residues. Deletions cut 1 base from V and 4 bases from J, with 7 bases between. The CDR3 DNA is TGTGCCAGCAGTTTAGGGGCTTCCTATGGCTACACCTTC. This gives the protein CASSLGASYGYTF.

By share, this clonotype ranks as large. The J gene is TRBJ1-2, the V gene TRBV12-3 or TRBV12-4, with D uncertain. The CDR3 loop spans 13 amino acids. Trimming took off 4 bases at V and 8 bases at J, with 14 bases between the two ends. The CDR3, as DNA: TGTGCCAGCAGTTCTAAGTCGGAGGCAGGCTACACCTTC. Protein sequence: CASSSKSEAGYTF.

Sample share makes this clonotype large (0.1 to 1%). V is TRBV12-3 or TRBV12-4 and J is TRBJ1-2; D not resolved. V was cut by 7 bases and J by 6 bases, with 18 bases left in between. The CDR3 is made up of 14 amino acids. The CDR3, as DNA: TGTGCCAGCACTTACAGTCTGGGTGGTGATGGCTACACCTTC. Translating gives CASTYSLGGDGYTF.

Sample share makes this clonotype large. This chain joins TRBV12-3 or TRBV12-4 and TRBJ1-2, with 7 positions matching TRBD1. V lost 6 bases to trimming and J lost 1 base; unmatched junction nucleotides: 8. This CDR3 comprises 15 residues. CDR3 amino acids: CASSPEGQLNYGYTF. Written as DNA, the CDR3 is TGTGCCAGCAGCCCCGAGGGACAGCTTAACTATGGCTACACCTTC.

By share, this clonotype ranks as hyperexpanded. The J gene is TRBJ1-2, the V gene TRBV12-3 or TRBV12-4, with 7 bases lining up with TRBD1. The trim removed 8 bases at V and 4 bases at J, leaving 7 bases unmatched. This CDR3 is 13 amino acids long. In nucleotides, the CDR3 is TGTGCCAGCCACAGGGGCGCGGGCTATGGCTACACCTTC. Encoded protein: CASHRGAGYGYTF.

This clonotype is judged hyperexpanded (1% or more). V is TRBV12-3 or TRBV12-4 and J is TRBJ1-2, with 7 nucleotides matching TRBD1. Losses at the gene ends were 2 bases for V and 7 bases for J; bases not matched to a gene: 4. The CDR3 has 13 amino acids. The DNA of the CDR3 is TGTGCCAGCAGTTTAACAGGGGTAACTGGCTACACCTTC. Translating gives CASSLTGVTGYTF.

Relative to its sample, this clonotype is medium-sized. CDR3 protein: CASSGQGLLYGYTF. The CDR3, as DNA: TGTGCCAGCAGTGGACAGGGGCTCCTCTATGGCTACACCTTC. The chain has TRBV12-3 or TRBV12-4 and TRBJ1-2; 9 bases are a match to TRBD1. The CDR3 sequence is 14 residues long. Unmatched junction bases numbered 5, after V lost 5 bases and J lost 4 bases.

This clonotype is judged medium-sized (0.01 to 0.1%). The chain is built from TRBV12-3 or TRBV12-4 and TRBJ1-2, with no clear D. The ends were cut back, 0 bases at V and 3 bases at J, with 8 bases in the middle. This CDR3 has 14 residues. CDR3 bases: TGTGCCAGCAGTTTAGCAGGGTTTGACTATGGCTACACCTTC. As protein: CASSLAGFDYGYTF.